The following is a T cell receptor beta chain sequence with its context. Its antigen is currently unknown. This record comes from a study of T cell repertoires in cytomegalovirus infection. Study at large: Epitope selection comprised recently identified HLA-C-restricted CMV epitopes and well-studied HLA-B-restricted CMV epitopes.

General study findings and limits: Using cumulative public TCR beta family frequency, the authors identified those who carried CMV together with the relevant HLA. The ex vivo response was dominated by HLA-C-restricted CMV-specific TCR beta clonotypes.

One entry per CDR3 protein results from TCRdb running MiXCR on the reads. The sample records roughly 860,000 distinct CDR3 sequences, less than 35% being singletons. The CDR3 loop spans 15 amino acids. The ends were cut back, 3 bases at V and 1 base at J, with 9 bases in the middle. Germline-derived CDR1 and CDR2 are SGHVS and FNYEAQ. This clonotype originated in a human donor in good health (CMV status not recorded). Some clones in this sample may be carry-over from other donors' samples. V and J are TRBV7-6 and TRBJ2-2, with D unresolved. The sequencing used cultured CD8+ T cells from PBMCs, collected from culture after CMV antigen stimulation. The CDR3 is CASSLIPENTGELFF. CDR3 nucleotide sequence: TGTGCCAGCAGCTTGATTCCAGAGAACACCGGGGAGCTGTTTTTT.